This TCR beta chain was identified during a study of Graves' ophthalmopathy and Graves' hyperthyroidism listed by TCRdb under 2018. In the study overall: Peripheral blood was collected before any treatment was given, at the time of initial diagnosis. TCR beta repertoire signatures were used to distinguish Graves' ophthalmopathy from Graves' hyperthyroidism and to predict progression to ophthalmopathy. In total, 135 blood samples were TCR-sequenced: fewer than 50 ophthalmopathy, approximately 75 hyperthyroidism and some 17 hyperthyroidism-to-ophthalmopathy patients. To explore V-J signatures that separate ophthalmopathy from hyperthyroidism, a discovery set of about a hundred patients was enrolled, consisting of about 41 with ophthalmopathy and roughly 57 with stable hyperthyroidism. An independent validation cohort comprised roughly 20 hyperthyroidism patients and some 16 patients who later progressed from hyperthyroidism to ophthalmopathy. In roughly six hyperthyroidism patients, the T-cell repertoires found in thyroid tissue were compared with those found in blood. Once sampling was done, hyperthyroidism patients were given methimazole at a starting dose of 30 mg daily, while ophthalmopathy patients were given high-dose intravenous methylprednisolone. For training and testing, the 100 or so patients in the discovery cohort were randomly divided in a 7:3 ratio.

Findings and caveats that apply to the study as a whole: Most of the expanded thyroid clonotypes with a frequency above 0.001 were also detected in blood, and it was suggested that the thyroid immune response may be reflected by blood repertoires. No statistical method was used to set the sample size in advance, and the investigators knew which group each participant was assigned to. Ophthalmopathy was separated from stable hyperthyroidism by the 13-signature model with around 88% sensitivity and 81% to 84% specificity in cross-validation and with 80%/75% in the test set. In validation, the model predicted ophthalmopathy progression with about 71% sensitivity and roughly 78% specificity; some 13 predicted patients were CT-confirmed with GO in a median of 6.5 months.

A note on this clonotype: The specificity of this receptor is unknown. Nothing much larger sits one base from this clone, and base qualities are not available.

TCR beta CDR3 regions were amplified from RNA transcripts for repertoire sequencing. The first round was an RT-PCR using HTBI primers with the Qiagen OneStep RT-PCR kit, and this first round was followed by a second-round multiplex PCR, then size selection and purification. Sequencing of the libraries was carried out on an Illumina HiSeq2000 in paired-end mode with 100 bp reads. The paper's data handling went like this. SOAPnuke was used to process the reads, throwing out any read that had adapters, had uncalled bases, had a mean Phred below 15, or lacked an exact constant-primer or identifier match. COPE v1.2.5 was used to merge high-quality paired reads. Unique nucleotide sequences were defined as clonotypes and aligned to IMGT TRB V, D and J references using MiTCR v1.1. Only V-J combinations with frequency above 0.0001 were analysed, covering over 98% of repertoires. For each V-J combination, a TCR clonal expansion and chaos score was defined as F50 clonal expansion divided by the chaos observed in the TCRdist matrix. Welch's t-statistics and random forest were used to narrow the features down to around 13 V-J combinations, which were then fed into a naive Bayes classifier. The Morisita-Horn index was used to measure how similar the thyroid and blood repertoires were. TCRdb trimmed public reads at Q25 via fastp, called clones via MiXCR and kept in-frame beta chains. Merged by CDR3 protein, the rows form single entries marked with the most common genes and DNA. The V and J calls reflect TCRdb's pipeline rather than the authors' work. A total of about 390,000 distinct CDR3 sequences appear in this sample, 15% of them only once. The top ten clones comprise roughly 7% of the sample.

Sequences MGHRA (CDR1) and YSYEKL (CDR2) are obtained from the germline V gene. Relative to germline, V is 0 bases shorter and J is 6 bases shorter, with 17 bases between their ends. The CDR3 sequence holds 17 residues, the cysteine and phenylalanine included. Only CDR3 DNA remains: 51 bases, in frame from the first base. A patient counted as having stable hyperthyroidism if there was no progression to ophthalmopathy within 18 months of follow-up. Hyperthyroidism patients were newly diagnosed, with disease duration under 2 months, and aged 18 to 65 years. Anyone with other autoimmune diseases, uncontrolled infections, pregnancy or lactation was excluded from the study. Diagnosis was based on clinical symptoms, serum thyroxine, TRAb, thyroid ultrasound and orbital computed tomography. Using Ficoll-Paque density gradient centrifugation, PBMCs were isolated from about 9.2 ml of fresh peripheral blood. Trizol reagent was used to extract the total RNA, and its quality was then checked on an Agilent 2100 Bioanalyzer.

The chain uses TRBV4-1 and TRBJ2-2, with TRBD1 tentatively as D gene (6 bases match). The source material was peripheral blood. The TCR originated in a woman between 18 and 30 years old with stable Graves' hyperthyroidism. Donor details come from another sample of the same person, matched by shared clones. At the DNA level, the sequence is TGCGCCAGCAGCCAAGATTACAGGGCGCCTATGTCCGGGGAGCTGTTTTTT. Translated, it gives CASSQDYRAPMSGELFF.